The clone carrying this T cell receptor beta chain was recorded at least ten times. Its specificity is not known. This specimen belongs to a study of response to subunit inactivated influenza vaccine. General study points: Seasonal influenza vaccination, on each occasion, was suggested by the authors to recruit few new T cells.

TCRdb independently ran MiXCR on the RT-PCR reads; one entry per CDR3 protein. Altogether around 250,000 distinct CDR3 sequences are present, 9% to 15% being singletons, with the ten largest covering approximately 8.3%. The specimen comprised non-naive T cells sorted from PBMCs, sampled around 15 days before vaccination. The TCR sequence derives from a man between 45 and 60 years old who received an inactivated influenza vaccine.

The CDR3 bases are TGTGCCACCAGCAGATTCAGGGGGCTGGACACTGAAGCTTTCTTT. It codes for CATSRFRGLDTEAFF. This chain joins TRBV15 and TRBJ1-1, with TRBD1 identical over 8 bases. The CDR3 is 15 residues long. Germline V gives CDR1 LNHNV, CDR2 YYDKDF (reference sequence). Trimming cost V 2 bases and J 3 bases; bases outside gene matches: 5.